A selection of T cell receptor beta chains follows, all from one sample in a study of blood T cell repertoires in COVID-19. Method: immunoSEQ multiplex PCR; TCRdb's copy keeps in-frame clones and lacks some. The sample includes 90,000 to 120,000 clones, 75% to 90% seen only once; the top ten take around 32%. Sequenced material: peripheral blood. Receptors were obtained from a woman older than 75 with acute or convalescent COVID-19. Each CDR3 is given with its conserved first and last residue. A D gene is named only where the DNA matches it firmly. Some rows have no size entry. The others give once, few or many, or a class for an expanded clone.

>TRBJ1-4|TRBD1|once|TRBV6-1
TGTGCCAGCAGTTGGAACAGGGGTACTAATGAAAAACTGTTTTTT
CASSWNRGTNEKLFF
>TRBJ2-6|-|-|TRBV27
TGTGCCAGCAGTTTATCGTGGGCCTCTCTGGGCGCCAACGTCCTGACTTTC
CASSLSWASLGANVLTF
>TRBJ1-6|TRBD1|-|TRBV30
TGTGCCTGGCAGACAGGGGTGAATTCACCCCTCCACTTT
CAWQTGVNSPLHF
>TRBJ1-5|TRBD1|once|TRBV27
TGTGCCAGCAGGGCAACAGGGGGCGTCGGGGGCAATCAGCCCCAGCATTTT
CASRATGGVGGNQPQHF
>TRBJ2-1|TRBD2|-|TRBV5-6
TGTGCCAGCAGCTCCCTTGTGGGACTAGCGGGTCTATGGATACATGAGCAGTTCTTC
CASSSLVGLAGLWIHEQFF
>TRBJ1-5|-|-|TRBV7-8
TGTGCCAGCAGCTCCCAGGCCGGGAACAATCAGCCCCAGCATTTT
CASSSQAGNNQPQHF
>TRBJ2-7|-|-|TRBV27
TGTGCCAGCAGTTTCGACTTGGTCGGCGAGCAGTACTTC
CASSFDLVGEQYF
>TRBJ1-3|TRBD1|-|TRBV5-1
TGCGCCAGCAGCAACAGGGGGCTTCTTGGAAACACCATATATTTT
CASSNRGLLGNTIYF
>TRBJ2-3|TRBD2|-|TRBV24-1
TGTGCCACCAGTGGACGGGCTAGCGGTAGCACAGATACGCAGTATTTT
CATSGRASGSTDTQYF
>TRBJ1-2|-|-|TRBV5-1
TGCGCCAGCAGCCGAGGGATTGGCTACACCTTC
CASSRGIGYTF
>TRBJ2-7|-|-|TRBV3-1/TRBV3-2
TGTGCCAGCAGCCAAGCCCCCCAGGGGGGAAACCACGAGCAGTACTTC
CASSQAPQGGNHEQYF
>TRBJ2-5|TRBD2|-|TRBV10-3
TGTGCCATCAGGTCCAGCGGGGGGGCGGGCGAGACCCAGTACTTC
CAIRSSGGAGETQYF
>TRBJ1-5|TRBD1|-|TRBV3-1/TRBV3-2
TGTGCCAGCCAACAGGGGTTGGGGCAGCCCCAGCATTTT
CASQQGLGQPQHF
>TRBJ1-1|-|-|TRBV5-6
TGTGCCAGCAAGATTAGCCCCATGAACACTGAAGCTTTCTTT
CASKISPMNTEAFF
>TRBJ2-3|TRBD2|-|TRBV5-1
TGCGCCAGCAGCTTGCCACTAGCGGGGGCGTCAGATACGCAGTATTTT
CASSLPLAGASDTQYF
>TRBJ1-6|-|-|TRBV10-2
TGCGCCAGCACCCCTCAACAGGGATCACCCCTCCACTTT
CASTPQQGSPLHF
>TRBJ2-7|TRBD2|-|TRBV5-5
TGTGCCAGCAGCTCCGGGGGGGCCTTTTACGAGCAGTACTTC
CASSSGGAFYEQYF
>TRBJ1-3|-|-|TRBV28
TGTGCCAGCCAGGGCGTCACCATATATTTT
CASQGVTIYF
>TRBJ1-2|TRBD1|-|TRBV5-1
TGCGCCAGCAGCAAGGACAGGCTTTTCTATGGCTACACCTTC
CASSKDRLFYGYTF
>TRBJ2-3|-|-|TRBV24-1
TGTGCCTCTGCGCCGGGCCTGCGGGCAGATACGCAGTATTTT
CASAPGLRADTQYF
>TRBJ1-6|-|-|TRBV28
TGTGCCAGCTGGAAGACTTATAATTCACCCCTCCACTTT
CASWKTYNSPLHF
>TRBJ1-1|-|few|TRBV6-2/TRBV6-3
TGTGCCAGCAGTTACCGCCTATTGAACACTGAAGCTTTCTTT
CASSYRLLNTEAFF
>TRBJ2-5|-|-|TRBV19
TGTGCCAGTAGTATCGGCCAAGAGACCCAGTACTTC
CASSIGQETQYF
>TRBJ2-1|TRBD1|-|TRBV5-5
TGTGCCAGCAGCCCCCGGACAGGCGAGGCTGAGCAGTTCTTC
CASSPRTGEAEQFF